The 8 T cell receptor beta chains below come from one sample, sequenced in a study of molecular identifiers for immune sequencing clone quantification. MiXCR, run by TCRdb on the PCR reads, gives a single entry per CDR3 protein. The sample records around 480,000 distinct CDR3 sequences, approximately 25% being singletons. Specimen: naive CD8+ T cells from blood, with Jurkat cell RNA spiked in. Noted subset: FACS-sorted CD8+CD4-CCR7+CD45RA+ naive T cells. Every receptor here comes from a human donor in good health. Some libraries in this study had Jurkat cell RNA spiked in.

This clonotype was seen at least ten times. This chain links TRBV7-9 with TRBJ2-5; 14 bases agree with TRBD2. The CDR3 loop spans 16 amino acids. The junction had 5 bases not matched to a gene; V was cut back by 4 bases and J by 4 bases. CDR1 SEHNR and CDR2 FQNEAQ come from the germline V gene (reference sequence). CDR3 loop: CASSSRLAGGPETQYF. The DNA for the CDR3 is TGTGCCAGCAGCTCCCGACTAGCGGGGGGGCCAGAGACCCAGTACTTC.

This clonotype was seen repeatedly, ten times or more. The chain employs TRBV28 and TRBJ2-3; D remains ambiguous. V was clipped by 6 bases and J by 1 base, with 14 bases between them. Germline V lookup: CDR1 MDHEN, CDR2 SYDVKM. The CDR3 runs 15 residues. CDR3 sequence (DNA): TGTGCCAGCAGCAAAATTAGAGGTGGCACAGATACGCAGTATTTT. Encoded protein: CASSKIRGGTDTQYF.

Regarding this clonotype: This could be a read error, since a much larger clone is one nucleotide away. The chain uses TRBV20-1 and TRBJ2-7; D unresolved. Germline CDR1 and CDR2: DFQATT and SNEGSKA (reference sequence). This CDR3 is 11 amino acids long. V lost 6 bases and J lost 3, with 9 bases in between. The CDR3 is CSAPDGYEQYF. In nucleotides, the CDR3 is TGCAGTGCCCCGGACGGCTACGAGCAGTACTTC.

This clonotype was observed at least ten times. V usage is TRBV29-1 and J usage is TRBJ2-1; 11 nucleotides align to TRBD1. Germline V gene data show CDR1 as SQVTM and CDR2 as ANQGSEA. This CDR3 has 13 residues. V was pared by 5 bases and J by 9 bases, with 6 bases of the junction left unmatched. CDR3 sequence: CSVWDRGSGEQFF. Here the CDR3 DNA reads TGCAGCGTTTGGGACAGGGGGTCCGGTGAGCAGTTCTTC.

The genes are TRBV7-3 and TRBJ2-3; D could derive from TRBD1 or TRBD2 (5 bases each). Trimming removed 1 base from V and 4 bases from J, with 9 bases in between. The germline V gene has CDR1 SGHTA and CDR2 FQGTGA. The CDR3 consists of 14 residues. CDR3 coding DNA: TGTGCCAGCAGCTTAATGGGGGAGCCAGATACGCAGTATTTT. It encodes CASSLMGEPDTQYF.

This clonotype showed up just once. This sequence may be a read error, since a much larger clone differs from it by one base. This chain uses TRBV12-3 or TRBV12-4 with TRBJ1-1; D unclear. The CDR3 consists of 12 residues. V was cut by 4 bases and J by 6 bases, with 9 bases left in between. CDR3 residues: CASSYTNSEAFF. The CDR3 DNA follows: TGTGCCAGCAGTTACACTAACTCTGAAGCTTTCTTT.

This clonotype was picked up a small number of times. This chain joins TRBV6-5 and TRBJ1-5; weak D call: TRBD1 (6 bases). Trimming removed 0 bases from V and 4 bases from J, with 10 bases in between. Per germline, CDR1 MNHEY and CDR2 SVGAGI. The CDR3 runs to 15 residues. The CDR3 sequence: CASSYSGQLNQPQHF. DNA of the CDR3: TGTGCCAGCAGTTACTCCGGACAGCTAAATCAGCCCCAGCATTTT.

Only a few counts were recorded for this clonotype. V and J are TRBV30 and TRBJ1-1; D call uncertain. Between the trimmed V and J ends, which lost 0 bases and 7 bases, there was a span of 6 bases. CDR1 GTSNPN and CDR2 SVGIG come from the germline V gene (reference sequence). The CDR3 covers 11 residues. This CDR3 is CAWSVSIEAFF. The CDR3 DNA follows: TGTGCCTGGAGTGTCTCGATTGAAGCTTTCTTT.